This T cell receptor (beta chain) was obtained from a study of T-cell reconstitution after alpha-beta-depleted transplantation in children. The CDR3 has 15 residues. CDR1 and CDR2 (germline): SEHNR, FQNEAQ (reference sequence). V was trimmed by 3 bases and J by 5 bases, leaving 14 bases between them. A note on this clonotype: Its antigen is not known.

The TCRbeta library incorporated unique molecular identifiers. TCRdb passed the PCR reads through MiXCR, listing each CDR3 protein once. Here the sample spans under 450,000 distinct CDR3 sequences, around 15% being singletons. Study outcomes and limitations: From surviving recipient T cells and thymic progenitors came the high day-60 TCRbeta diversity observed in some patients. T-cell numbers and diversity one year post-transplant derived largely from freshly generated T cells.

V usage is TRBV7-9 and J usage is TRBJ2-1, with D perhaps matching TRBD1 (5 bases). Material: PBMCs, mostly from graft donor cells, obtained 360 days after TCRalphabeta/CD19-depleted stem cell transplant. The source of this sequence is a boy less than two years old who had a stem cell transplant for Wiskott-Aldrich syndrome, so the T cells may come from the graft donor. CDR3 amino acids: CASSFTGAPNNEQFF. DNA for the CDR3: TGTGCCAGCAGCTTCACTGGGGCCCCAAACAATGAGCAGTTCTTC.